These 11 T cell receptor beta chains originate from one sample sequenced in a study of T cells in Graves' hyperthyroidism and ophthalmopathy. Amplification targeted TCR beta CDR3 regions from RNA transcripts. The primer set for the first-round RT-PCR of the TCR CDR3 was HTBI. Each CDR3 protein is one row after TCRdb ran MiXCR on the multiplex PCR reads. The sample has about 420,000 distinct CDR3 sequences; about an eighth are singletons. The sample comprised blood. These TCRs come from a woman younger than 30 with Graves' hyperthyroidism.

The gene calls are TRBV5-1 and TRBJ1-2; 9 bases map to TRBD1. CDR1 SGHRS and CDR2 YFSETQ come from the germline V gene. The V segment lost 1 base and the J segment 4 bases; nucleotides outside the gene matches: 5. This CDR3 has 15 amino acids. This CDR3 reads CASSLSGTGTYGYTF. CDR3 in DNA: TGCGCCAGCAGCTTGTCCGGGACAGGGACCTATGGCTACACCTTC.

This clonotype was found many times. The rearrangement uses TRBV5-1 and TRBJ2-1, with D possibly matching TRBD1 (6 bases). V dropped 4 bases and J dropped 3 bases, with 14 bases sitting between them. CDR3 length equals 15 residues. Germline V gene data show CDR1 as SGHRS and CDR2 as YFSETQ. The CDR3 coding sequence is TGCGCCAGCAGCATCCGGGACAACCTCTACAATGAGCAGTTCTTC. It translates to CASSIRDNLYNEQFF.

This sequence joins TRBV27 and TRBJ2-2; the D gene is possibly TRBD2 (5 bases). Trimming cost V 5 bases and J 5 bases, with 9 bases left between them. The CDR3 extends over 13 amino acids. Per germline, CDR1 MNHEY and CDR2 SMNVEV (reference sequence). CDR3 sequence (DNA): TGTGCCAGCAGTCTGCGACTAACCGGGGAGCTGTTTTTT. It codes for CASSLRLTGELFF.

A few counts support this clonotype. This chain joins TRBV5-6 and TRBJ1-5; no firm D call. In germline, CDR1 is SGHDT, CDR2 YYEEEE. V lost 0 bases and J 4 bases, leaving 11 bases between the germline ends. The CDR3 runs 15 residues. The CDR3 spells CASSLGPSQNQPQHF. The CDR3 DNA sequence: TGTGCCAGCAGCTTGGGGCCGAGCCAGAATCAGCCCCAGCATTTT.

This clonotype showed up just a few times. The chain has TRBV9 and TRBJ2-3; 7 bases line up with TRBD1. The CDR3 has 17 residues. CDR1 and CDR2 (germline): SGDLS, YYNGEE. Trimming cost V 2 bases and J 0 bases; bases outside gene matches: 9. The CDR3 spells CASSVGLPGQSTDTQYF. The CDR3 nucleotides are TGTGCCAGCAGCGTTGGATTACCGGGACAGAGCACAGATACGCAGTATTTT.

This clonotype showed up many times. The chain links TRBV28 to TRBJ2-1; 7 bases line up with TRBD1. This CDR3 region has 12 residues. Germline trimming cut 6 bases from V and 13 bases from J; bases unmatched to any gene: 9. The V gene's germline CDR1 is MDHEN and CDR2 SYDVKM. The CDR3 DNA sequence: TGTGCCAGCAGACACAGGGGAGTGGACCAGTTCTTC. Its translation is CASRHRGVDQFF.

The chain combines TRBV2 with TRBJ2-2; 11 bases are shared with TRBD2. Trimming at V came to 4 bases and at J to 0 bases, leaving 10 bases not matched to a gene. There are 19 residues in the CDR3. Germline loops: CDR1 SNHLY, CDR2 FYNNEI. CDR3 sequence reads: CASSARLAGGFANTGELFF. CDR3 nucleotide sequence: TGTGCCAGCAGTGCTCGTCTAGCGGGAGGTTTCGCGAACACCGGGGAGCTGTTTTTT.

CDR3 sequence: CASSLFSGNPYEQYF. The CDR3 nucleotides read TGTGCCAGCAGCTTATTTAGCGGGAACCCCTACGAGCAGTACTTC. V usage is TRBV7-2 and J usage is TRBJ2-7, with 8 bases aligning to TRBD2. The V segment lost 2 bases and the J segment 2 bases; nucleotides outside the gene matches: 5. Germline CDR1 and CDR2: SGHTA and FQGNSA. The length of the CDR3 is 15 residues.

This clonotype was seen at least ten times. This sequence joins TRBV20-1 and TRBJ2-1; unclear D gene. There are 12 residues in the CDR3. V lost 3 bases and J lost 4, with 7 bases in between. Germline CDR1 is DFQATT and CDR2 is SNEGSKA (reference sequence). CDR3 bases: TGCAGTGCTAGGGTTGAGTACAATGAGCAGTTCTTC. The encoded protein is CSARVEYNEQFF.

This clonotype was recorded at least ten times. The rearrangement uses TRBV7-8 and TRBJ2-6; TRBD2 aligns across 8 bases. The CDR3 spans 18 residues. The J segment lost 2 bases and the V segment lost 1 base, leaving 7 bases of the junction unmatched. Germline CDR1 SGHVS, CDR2 FQNEAQ. The CDR3 sequence: CASSLVGLDFAGANVLTF. The CDR3 nucleotides read TGTGCCAGCAGCTTAGTGGGACTAGACTTTGCTGGGGCCAACGTCCTGACTTTC.

This clonotype was seen ten or more times. The gene calls are TRBV11-2 and TRBJ2-1, with D possibly called TRBD1 or TRBD2 (5 bases each). Germline V gives CDR1 SGHAT, CDR2 FQNNGV. This CDR3 is 16 amino acids long. V lost 1 base, J lost 4 bases, and 14 bases lay in between. The chain's CDR3 is CASSLGLRGRYNEQFF. The CDR3, as DNA: TGTGCCAGCAGCTTAGGTCTCCGGGGCCGTTACAATGAGCAGTTCTTC.